The T cell receptor (beta chain) under discussion was sequenced for a study of T-cell memory formation after mild COVID-19. Study at large: Among the donors, TCR clusters were largely specific to each donor.

Notes on this clonotype: As yet, its antigen is unknown.

Study conclusions and caveats: Clones that contracted from day 15 to 85 had balanced CD4/CD8; later expanders were CD4+ biased. In pre-infection memory, a portion of responding clones appeared, which suggested that cross-reactive memory joined.

CDR3 length equals 17 residues. Germline V gives CDR1 SGHAT, CDR2 FQNNGV. V lost 4 bases and J 3 bases, leaving 18 bases between the germline ends. The 5'RACE method, run with constant-segment primers, produced TCR alpha and TCR beta cDNA libraries (carrying sample barcodes and UMIs). Each CDR3 protein gets one entry after TCRdb re-called the 5' RACE reads with MiXCR. The table lists hundreds of thousands of distinct CDR3 sequences, about an eighth of them singletons, with about a fifth in the top ten. The genes are TRBV11-2 and TRBJ2-2, with D perhaps matching TRBD1 (8 bases). Sequencing used PBMCs or a T cell subset sorted from them (not recorded which). The origin of this receptor is a man younger than 35 who had mild COVID-19 (a few samples of this study predate the infection). Cell type and time point are not known. The CDR3 here is CASSSAGQASYTGELFF. The CDR3, as DNA: TGTGCCAGCAGCTCAGCGGGACAGGCGTCGTACACCGGGGAGCTGTTTTTT.